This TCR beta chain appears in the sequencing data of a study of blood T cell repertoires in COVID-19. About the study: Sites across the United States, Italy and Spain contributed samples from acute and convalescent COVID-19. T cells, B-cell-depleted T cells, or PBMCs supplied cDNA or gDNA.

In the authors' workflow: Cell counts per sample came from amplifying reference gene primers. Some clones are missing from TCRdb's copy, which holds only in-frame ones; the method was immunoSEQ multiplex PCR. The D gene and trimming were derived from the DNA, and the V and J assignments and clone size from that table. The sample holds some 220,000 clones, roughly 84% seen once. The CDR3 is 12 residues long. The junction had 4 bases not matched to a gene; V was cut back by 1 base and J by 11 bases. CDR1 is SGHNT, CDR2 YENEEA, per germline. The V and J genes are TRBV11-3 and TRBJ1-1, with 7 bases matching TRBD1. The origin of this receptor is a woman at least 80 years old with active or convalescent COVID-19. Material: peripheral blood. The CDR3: CASSLAAGGAFF. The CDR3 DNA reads TGTGCCAGCAGCTTAGCCGCAGGGGGTGCTTTCTTT.